This T cell receptor (beta chain) was captured in a study of STAT5B mutations in CD4+ large granular lymphocyte leukemia. Sequencing was at survey level. The table came from immunoSEQ multiplex PCR; TCRdb's copy has only in-frame clones and leaves some out. The sample yields tens of thousands of clones, under 80% seen once. The CDR3 has 13 amino acids. The ends were cut back, 3 bases at V and 5 bases at J, with 11 bases in the middle. Germline values: CDR1 SNHLY, CDR2 FYNNEI. J is TRBJ2-7 and V is TRBV2; D is perhaps TRBD1 or TRBD2 (6 bases each). Input material: CD4+ T cells from blood buffy coats. This receptor was obtained from a human donor in good health. The DNA of the CDR3 is TGTGCCAGCAGTGAGGAGGGGGAGGACGAGCAGTACTTC. Residues: CASSEEGEDEQYF.